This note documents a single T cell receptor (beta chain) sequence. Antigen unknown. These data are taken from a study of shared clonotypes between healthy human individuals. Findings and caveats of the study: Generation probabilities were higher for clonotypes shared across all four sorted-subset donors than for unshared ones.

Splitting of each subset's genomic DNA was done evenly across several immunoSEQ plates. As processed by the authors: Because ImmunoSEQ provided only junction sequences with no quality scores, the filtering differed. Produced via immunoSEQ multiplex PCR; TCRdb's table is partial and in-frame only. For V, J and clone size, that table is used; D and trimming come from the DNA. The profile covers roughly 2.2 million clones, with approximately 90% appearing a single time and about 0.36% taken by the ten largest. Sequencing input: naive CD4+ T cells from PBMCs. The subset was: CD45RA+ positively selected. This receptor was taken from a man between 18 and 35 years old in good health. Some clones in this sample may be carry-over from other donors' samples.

CDR3 amino acids: CATRSEGSDTQYF. The CDR3 coding sequence is TGTGCCACCCGTAGCGAAGGGTCAGATACGCAGTATTTT. This chain joins TRBV10-3 and TRBJ2-3; possibly TRBD2 for D (5 bases). CDR3 length equals 13 residues. In germline, CDR1 is ENHRY, CDR2 SYGVKD. V was pared by 10 bases and J by 4 bases, with 15 bases between.